The 19 T cell receptor beta chains below were found in one sample sequenced in a study of STAT5B mutations in CD4+ large granular lymphocyte leukemia. TCRdb keeps only in-frame clones here, not all; method: immunoSEQ multiplex PCR. This sample has some 30,000 clones, with around 80% found just once. The sample taken for sequencing was CD4+ T cells from blood buffy coats. The receptors were gathered from a human donor in good health.

The V call is TRBV21-1, the J call TRBJ1-1. TRBV21-1 is a pseudogene segment. CDR3 length: 13 amino acids. CDR3 residues: CRSNGVMNTEAFF. The CDR3 DNA reads as TGTAGAAGCAATGGGGTTATGAACACTGAAGCTTTCTTT.

The CDR3 coding sequence is TGTGCCAGCAGGAGACAGGGTGCAGAGACCCAGTACTTC. It specifies CASRRQGAETQYF. The chain couples TRBV2 to TRBJ2-5, with TRBD1 matching over 7 bases. Germline CDR1 SNHLY, CDR2 FYNNEI. The junction had 5 bases not matched to a gene; V was cut back by 6 bases and J by 4 bases. The CDR3 length is 13 residues. Variable domain in full (rest from reference TRBV2 and TRBJ2-5): EPEVTQTPSHQVTQMGQEVILRCVPISNHLYFYWYRQILGQKVEFLVSFYNNEISEKSEIFDDQFSVERPDGSNFTLKIRSTKLEDSAMYFCASRRQGAETQYFGPGTRLLVL.

The V gene is TRBV6-1, the J gene TRBJ1-1, with D unresolved. CDR1 and CDR2 (germline): MNHNS, SASEGT. V lost 6 bases, J lost 3 bases, and 14 bases lay in between. CDR3 length: 14 amino acids. The CDR3 region has the DNA TGTGCCAGCAGGGCTCGACATGCGGACACTGAAGCTTTCTTT. This encodes CASRARHADTEAFF.

This chain connects TRBV6-5 to TRBJ2-7; 11 nucleotides match TRBD2. The CDR3 has 14 amino acids. In germline, CDR1 is MNHEY, CDR2 SVGAGI. V dropped 6 bases and J dropped 2; count of bases not matched to a gene: 3. Here the CDR3 DNA reads TGTGCCAGCAGGAATAGCGGGAGGGCCTACGAGCAGTACTTC. This codes for CASRNSGRAYEQYF.

The chain recombines TRBV6-1 with TRBJ2-2; 8 bases map to TRBD2. Germline-derived CDR1 and CDR2 are MNHNS and SASEGT. V lost 6 bases and J lost 4; bases outside the gene matches: 7. CDR3 size: 15 residues. CDR3 DNA sequence: TGTGCCAGCAGGGAGATGCTAGCGGGCACCGGGGAGCTGTTTTTT. This translates into CASREMLAGTGELFF.

This chain connects TRBV5-1 to TRBJ2-5, with 7 positions matching TRBD2. CDR1 and CDR2 (germline): SGHRS, YFSETQ. The CDR3 is 14 amino acids. Trimming cost V 2 bases and J 1 base; bases outside gene matches: 2. The CDR3 here is CASSFGTTQETQYF. The CDR3, as DNA: TGCGCCAGCAGCTTTGGGACTACCCAAGAGACCCAGTACTTC.

J is TRBJ1-4 and V is TRBV4-1; 8 nucleotides line up with TRBD1. Germline V CDR1 and CDR2: MGHRA, YSYEKL. V was pared by 4 bases and J by 8 bases, with 3 bases of the junction left unmatched. CDR3 length equals 13 residues. CDR3 loop: CASSPGTGEKLFF. The CDR3 nucleotides read TGCGCCAGCAGCCCCGGGACAGGCGAAAAACTGTTTTTT.

This clone was recorded only once. The V call is TRBV2, the J call TRBJ1-1; D not certain. V lost 4 bases, J lost 1 base, and 7 bases lay in between. The CDR3 loop spans 13 amino acids. The V gene's germline CDR1 is SNHLY and CDR2 FYNNEI. DNA for the CDR3: TGTGCCAGCAGTGGGCGAGGGAACACTGAAGCTTTCTTT. Translation: CASSGRGNTEAFF. Together with reference TRBV2 and TRBJ1-1, the CDR3 gives the full variable domain: EPEVTQTPSHQVTQMGQEVILRCVPISNHLYFYWYRQILGQKVEFLVSFYNNEISEKSEIFDDQFSVERPDGSNFTLKIRSTKLEDSAMYFCASSGRGNTEAFFGQGTRLTVV.

The chain uses TRBV19 and TRBJ2-5, with D possibly TRBD2 on 5 matching bases. V lost 4 bases, J lost 4 bases, and 10 bases lay in between. Germline assignment: CDR1 LNHDA and CDR2 SQIVND (reference sequence). This CDR3 is 13 amino acids long. The CDR3 loop is CASSTTRGETQYF. CDR3 nucleotides: TGTGCCAGTAGTACCACTCGGGGAGAGACCCAGTACTTC.

The chain links TRBV6-4 to TRBJ1-6, with 7 bases aligning to TRBD1. Germline values: CDR1 MRHNA, CDR2 SNTAGT. This CDR3 has 13 residues. Trimming took 4 bases from V and 10 from J; bases not matched to a gene: 4. The CDR3, as DNA: TGTGCCAGCAGTGTGACAGGGCAGTCACCCCTCCACTTT. It is translated as CASSVTGQSPLHF.

This chain connects TRBV28 to TRBJ1-4; tentative D call: TRBD1 (6 bases). The CDR3 extends over 15 amino acids. Germline V gene data show CDR1 as MDHEN and CDR2 as SYDVKM. The V gene lost 4 bases and the J gene lost 7 bases, with 16 bases spanning the gap. The CDR3: CASSSPGTSAEKLFF. In DNA, the CDR3 is TGTGCCAGCAGTTCTCCCGGGACAAGTGCTGAAAAACTGTTTTTT.

The rearrangement joins TRBV27 to TRBJ2-1; TRBD1 agrees at 8 bases. Germline V gene sequence: CDR1 MNHEY, CDR2 SMNVEV (reference sequence). This CDR3 comprises 15 residues. The ends lost 10 bases at V and 8 bases at J; junction bases unmatched: 16. The CDR3 bases are TGTGCCACCAACTCAGGGGGCGTAGGGCCCGATGAGCAGTTCTTC. This gives the protein CATNSGGVGPDEQFF.

This chain joins TRBV30 and TRBJ1-6; maybe TRBD1 (5 bases). The CDR3 loop spans 15 amino acids. V was clipped by 2 bases and J by 5 bases, with 13 bases between them. The germline CDR1 and CDR2 sequences are GTSNPN and SVGIG (reference sequence). The DNA for the CDR3 is TGTGCCTGGAGTTATCAGGGCCCCCATAATTCACCCCTCCACTTT. The encoded protein is CAWSYQGPHNSPLHF.

Only one count was recorded for this clone. The V and J genes are TRBV9 and TRBJ2-5, with no clear D. The germline V gene has CDR1 SGDLS and CDR2 YYNGEE. Trimming cost V 0 bases and J 1 base, with 4 bases left between them. The CDR3 contains 13 residues. CDR3 sequence (DNA): TGTGCCAGCAGCGTAGGAGTCCAAGAGACCCAGTACTTC. It codes for CASSVGVQETQYF.

V is TRBV5-1 and J is TRBJ2-5, with D perhaps matching TRBD1 or TRBD2 (5 bases each). There are 15 residues in the CDR3. Germline V lookup: CDR1 SGHRS, CDR2 YFSETQ. Trimming shortened V by 0 bases and J by 3 bases, and 12 bases separated the two germline ends. The CDR3 nucleotides are TGCGCCAGCAGCTTGGCCGGGGCCGGGGAAGAGACCCAGTACTTC. Translated: CASSLAGAGEETQYF. The full variable domain, its missing parts supplied by reference TRBV5-1 and TRBJ2-5, is KAGVTQTPRYLIKTRGQQVTLSCSPISGHRSVSWYQQTPGQGLQFLFEYFSETQRNKGNFPGRFSGRQFSNSRSEMNVSTLELGDSALYLCASSLAGAGEETQYFGPGTRLLVL.

This chain uses TRBV16 with TRBJ1-1; D gene ambiguous. Germline CDR1 KGHSY, CDR2 FQNENV. The V end lost 7 bases, the J end lost 2 bases, and 14 bases lay between the germline ends. The CDR3 is 14 amino acids. The CDR3 coding sequence is TGTGCCAGCACCCCTTCCCCCTTTAACACTGAAGCTTTCTTT. Amino acid sequence: CASTPSPFNTEAFF.

The V call is TRBV5-8, the J call TRBJ2-5; D is possibly TRBD1 (6 bases). CDR3 length equals 15 residues. Per the germline V gene, CDR1 is SGHTS and CDR2 is YDEGEE. V lost 0 bases and J 1 base, leaving 10 bases between the germline ends. The CDR3 DNA reads TGTGCCAGCAGCTTGGAGGGCAGGGGCCAAGAGACCCAGTACTTC. Amino acid sequence: CASSLEGRGQETQYF. Based on the CDR3 plus reference TRBV5-8 and TRBJ2-5, the full variable domain is EAGVTQSPTHLIKTRGQQATLRCSPISGHTSVYWYQQALGLGLQFLLWYDEGEERNRGNFPPRFSGRQFPNYSSELNVNALELEDSALYLCASSLEGRGQETQYFGPGTRLLVL.

Written as DNA, the CDR3 is TGCAGCGTTGGACCGACGGGGACACCGAACACTGAAGCTTTCTTT. This encodes CSVGPTGTPNTEAFF. This chain uses TRBV29-1 with TRBJ1-1; D is possibly TRBD1 (6 bases). V was cut by 4 bases and J by 1 base, with 16 bases left in between. From germline, CDR1 is SQVTM and CDR2 ANQGSEA. The CDR3 sequence is 15 residues long.

Details on this clone: At one end the junction does not follow the germline gene, possibly because of a read error. V and J are TRBV6-6 and TRBJ1-1; D gene ambiguous. Per germline, CDR1 MNHNY and CDR2 SVGAGI (reference sequence). This CDR3 region has 12 residues. The CDR3 region is CASSYSLGSLHF. CDR3 bases: TGTGCCAGCAGTTACTCCTTAGGCAGTCTCCATTTT.